Each of the 3 T cell receptor beta chains below was sequenced from the same sample in a study of radiation and T cells in renal cell carcinoma (dated by TCRdb to 2018 to 2021). Library method: the immunoSEQ multiplex PCR assay. TCRdb limited this immuneACCESS table to in-frame rearrangements with V and J called. A share of clones is missing; checked studies link under half to unresolved V genes, and the rest is unexplained. This sample is represented by approximately 79,000 clones; 82% of them were singletons. The ten top clones hold approximately 5% of the sample. Read against the paper, the sample's time point label means: blood 2 weeks post-SBRT. Interpreted using the paper, the treatment or condition label stands for: 15 Gy SBRT to primary tumor, nephrectomy 4 weeks later. The input for sequencing was blood, taken from a patient whose treatment included radiotherapy and nephrectomy. These receptors were obtained from a man between 60 and 70 years old with renal cell carcinoma.

V is TRBV6-5 and J is TRBJ1-2; D might be TRBD1 (5 bases). The germline gives CDR1 MNHEY, CDR2 SVGAGI. V lost 3 bases and J 9 bases, leaving 11 bases between the germline ends. CDR3 length equals 12 residues. The CDR3 sequence: CASSYDRTSYTF. DNA of the CDR3: TGTGCCAGCAGTTATGATCGGACAAGCTACACCTTC.

This clone was found a few times. An end of the junction does not agree with germline; a read error may underlie this. The V call is TRBV28, the J call TRBJ2-7; possibly TRBD2 for D (6 bases). The germline V gene has CDR1 MDHEN and CDR2 SYDVKM. The CDR3 runs 12 residues. The CDR3 nucleotides are TGTGCCAGCAGTGAATATCGGGGCCGGGGGAACTTC. It translates to CASSEYRGRGNF.

The gene calls are TRBV6-5 and TRBJ2-1; TRBD2 matches at 9 bases. Germline-derived CDR1 and CDR2 are MNHEY and SVGAGI. The CDR3 runs to 15 residues. The junction had 7 bases not matched to a gene; V was cut back by 6 bases and J by 4 bases. The CDR3 loop reads CASRPLAGYYNEQFF. For the CDR3, the DNA is TGTGCCAGCAGACCTCTAGCGGGGTATTACAATGAGCAGTTCTTC.